This paragraph covers one T cell receptor (beta chain) sequence. The antigen it binds to is not known. Base qualities are not recorded, but no much larger clone differs from it by a single base. The data were taken from a study (dated by TCRdb to the mid-2010s). Turning to the overall study: The study tested whether tumor-infiltrating Tregs in breast cancer are recruited from blood Tregs or converted in situ from other CD4+ T cell subsets. General study outcomes and caveats: The larger-cohort validation was restricted to a single TCR beta V-J rearrangement rather than whole repertoires. The TCR gene usage of tumor memory CD4+ T cells clustered together with blood and lymph node memory CD4+ cells and with lymph node naive CD4+ cells. The greatest overlap of tumor-infiltrating Treg TCR alpha and beta sequences was observed with tumor naive CD4+ T cells, followed by blood naive CD4+ T cells.

The Miltenyi Naive CD4+ T Cell Isolation kit was used to purify naive CD4+ T cells, and Tregs were depleted with CD25 microbeads. Tregs, naive and memory CD4+ T cells from tumor, blood and ipsilateral draining lymph nodes of 5 or 6 breast cancer patients underwent full-length TCR alpha and beta sequencing. Mononuclear cells from lymph nodes or 40 to 60 ml of peripheral blood were isolated by Ficoll density gradient centrifugation. Sorted cell populations were confirmed by FACS to exceed 90% purity. The germline V gene (reference sequence) supplies CDR1 LGHDT and CDR2 YNNKEL. Reading from cysteine to phenylalanine, the CDR3 counts 14 amino acids. The CDR3 DNA has 42 bases and is translated from base 1. At the junction V is shortened by 0 bases and J by 4 bases, with 7 bases in between. Full-length TCR variable regions were amplified by 5' RACE PCR with constant-region reverse primers, and semi-nested PCR with Nested Universal Primer A was subsequently performed. The ReliaPrep RNA Cell Miniprep System was used to extract total RNA, which was then reverse transcribed into 5'RACE-ready cDNA with the SMARTer RACE 5'/3' Kit. Multiplex adaptors were used to barcode full-length TCR alpha and beta libraries, and the barcoded libraries were sequenced on an Illumina MiSeq. The authors processed their data as follows. Sequencing data were pooled across the five patients for each of nine subset-tissue groups and compared by unsupervised clustering of TCR gene usage. The Morisita-Horn index, with shared sequences weighted by their contribution to each repertoire, was used to calculate repertoire similarity. The raw public reads went through TCRdb reprocessing: fastp at Q25, MiXCR clone calling, in-frame beta chains kept. Each entry merges the rows of one CDR3 protein and shows their most common DNA and genes. The V and J calls and clone size come from TCRdb's table, not from the authors' own analysis. In this sample the table shows about 50,000 distinct CDR3 sequences, roughly 28% of which occur a single time. Roughly 2% of the sample lies in the top ten.

Material: naive CD4+ T cells sorted from blood. The sample's cell subset or site label is to be understood as: naive CD4+ T cells, CD4+CD45RA+CD25-. This TCR came from a female donor with breast cancer. The rearranged chain carries TRBV3-1 and TRBJ2-1, with no confident D gene call. The nucleotide sequence reads TGTGCCAGCAGCCAAGATATAGGGTACAATGAGCAGTTCTTC. This codes for CASSQDIGYNEQFF.